This T cell receptor beta chain is drawn from a study of blood T cell repertoires in COVID-19. The data were produced by immunoSEQ multiplex PCR, yet TCRdb's version contains in-frame clones alone and is incomplete. Here the sample spans about 190,000 clones, roughly 83% being singletons. The CDR3 has 15 amino acids. V dropped 4 bases and J dropped 0 bases, with 12 bases sitting between them. The germline V gene encodes CDR1 SGHVS and CDR2 FNYEAQ. The sample taken for sequencing was PBMCs or T cells enriched from blood (not recorded which). The rearrangement joins TRBV7-6 to TRBJ1-1; D ambiguous. The receptor's source is a man aged 35 to 55 with acute COVID-19. DNA of the CDR3: TGTGCCAGCAGCTCCACAGAGAAAATGAACACTGAAGCTTTCTTT. Protein sequence: CASSSTEKMNTEAFF.